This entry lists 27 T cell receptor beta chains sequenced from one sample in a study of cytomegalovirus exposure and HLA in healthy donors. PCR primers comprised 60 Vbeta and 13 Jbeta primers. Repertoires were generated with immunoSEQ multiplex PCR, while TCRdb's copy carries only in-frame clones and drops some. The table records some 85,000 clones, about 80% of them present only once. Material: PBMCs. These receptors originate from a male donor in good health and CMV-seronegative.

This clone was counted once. CDR3 region: CASSDLFGTLNEKLFF. For the CDR3, the DNA is TGTGCCAGCAGTGACCTTTTCGGGACACTTAATGAAAAACTGTTTTTT. J is TRBJ1-4 and V is TRBV6-1; D might be TRBD1 (6 bases). The V and J ends lost 3 bases and 4 bases respectively, with 15 bases between them. The CDR3 is 16 residues long. CDR1 MNHNS and CDR2 SASEGT come from the germline V gene.

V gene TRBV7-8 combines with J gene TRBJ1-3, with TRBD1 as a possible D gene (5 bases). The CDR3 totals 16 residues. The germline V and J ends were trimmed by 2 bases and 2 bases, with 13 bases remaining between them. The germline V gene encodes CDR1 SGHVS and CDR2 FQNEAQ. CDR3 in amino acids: CASSLKGIVAGNTIYF. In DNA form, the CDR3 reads TGTGCCAGCAGCTTAAAGGGGATTGTGGCTGGAAACACCATATATTTT.

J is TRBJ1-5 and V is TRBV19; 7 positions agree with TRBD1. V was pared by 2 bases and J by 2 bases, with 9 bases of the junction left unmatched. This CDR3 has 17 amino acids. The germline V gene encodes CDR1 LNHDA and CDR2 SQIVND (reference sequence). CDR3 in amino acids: CASSISHRGRGNQPQHF. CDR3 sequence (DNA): TGTGCCAGTAGTATATCTCACAGGGGTCGGGGCAATCAGCCCCAGCATTTT.

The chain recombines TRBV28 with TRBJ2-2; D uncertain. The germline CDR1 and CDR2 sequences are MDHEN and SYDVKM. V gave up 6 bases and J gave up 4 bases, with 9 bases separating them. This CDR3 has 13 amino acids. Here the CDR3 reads CASRPGSTGELFF. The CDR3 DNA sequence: TGTGCCAGCAGACCAGGCTCCACCGGGGAGCTGTTTTTT.

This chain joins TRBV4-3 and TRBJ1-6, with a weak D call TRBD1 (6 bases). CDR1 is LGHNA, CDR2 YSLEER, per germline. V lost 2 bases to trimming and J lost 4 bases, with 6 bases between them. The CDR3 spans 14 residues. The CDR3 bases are TGCGCCAGCAGCCAAACAGGGTATAATTCACCCCTCCACTTT. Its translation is CASSQTGYNSPLHF.

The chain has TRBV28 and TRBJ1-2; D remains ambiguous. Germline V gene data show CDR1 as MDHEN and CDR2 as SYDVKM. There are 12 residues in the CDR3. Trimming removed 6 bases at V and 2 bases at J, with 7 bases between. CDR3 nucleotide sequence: TGTGCCAGCAGCCAGGCCAACTATGGCTACACCTTC. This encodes CASSQANYGYTF.

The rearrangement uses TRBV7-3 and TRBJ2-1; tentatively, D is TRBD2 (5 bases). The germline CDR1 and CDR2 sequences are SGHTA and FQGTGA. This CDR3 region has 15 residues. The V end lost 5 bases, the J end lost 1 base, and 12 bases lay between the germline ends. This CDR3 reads CASSPPSGSYNEQFF. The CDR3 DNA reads TGTGCCAGCAGCCCCCCGTCGGGGTCCTACAATGAGCAGTTCTTC.

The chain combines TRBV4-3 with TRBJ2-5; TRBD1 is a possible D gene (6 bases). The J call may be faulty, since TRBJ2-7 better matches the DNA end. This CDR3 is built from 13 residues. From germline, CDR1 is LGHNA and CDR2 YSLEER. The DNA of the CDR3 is TGCGCCAGCAGCCAGAGGACAGCCGGCGAGCAGTACTTC. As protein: CASSQRTAGEQYF.

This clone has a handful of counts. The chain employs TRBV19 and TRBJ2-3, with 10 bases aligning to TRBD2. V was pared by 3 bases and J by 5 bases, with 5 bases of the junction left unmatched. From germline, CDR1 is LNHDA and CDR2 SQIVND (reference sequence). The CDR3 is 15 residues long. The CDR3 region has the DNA TGTGCCAGTAGTATCCTAGCGGGAGCAAAAGATACGCAGTATTTT. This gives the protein CASSILAGAKDTQYF.

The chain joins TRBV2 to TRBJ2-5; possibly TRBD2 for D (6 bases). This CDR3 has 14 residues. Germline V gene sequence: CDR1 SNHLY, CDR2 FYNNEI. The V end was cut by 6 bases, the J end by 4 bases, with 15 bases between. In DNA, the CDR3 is TGTGCCAGCAGCGGTGGAGGGACTCGAGAGACCCAGTACTTC. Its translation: CASSGGGTRETQYF.

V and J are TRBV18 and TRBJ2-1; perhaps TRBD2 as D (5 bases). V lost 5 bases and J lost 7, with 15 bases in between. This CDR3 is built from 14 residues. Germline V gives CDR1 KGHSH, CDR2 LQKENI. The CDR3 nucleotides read TGTGCCAGCTCAAATTCGGGGAACGGGAATGAGCAGTTCTTC. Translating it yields CASSNSGNGNEQFF.

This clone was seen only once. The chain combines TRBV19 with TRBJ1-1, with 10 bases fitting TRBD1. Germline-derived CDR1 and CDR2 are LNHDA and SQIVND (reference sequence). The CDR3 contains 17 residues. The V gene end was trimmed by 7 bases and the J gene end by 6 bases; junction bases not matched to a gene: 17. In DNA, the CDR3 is TGTGCCAGTATTGACGACGGGACAGGGGCCGTTTGGGCTGAAGCTTTCTTT. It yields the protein CASIDDGTGAVWAEAFF.

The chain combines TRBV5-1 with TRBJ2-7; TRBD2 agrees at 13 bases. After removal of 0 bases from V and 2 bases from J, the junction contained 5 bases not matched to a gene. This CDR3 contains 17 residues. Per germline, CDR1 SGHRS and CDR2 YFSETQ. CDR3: CASSLAFGLAGAYEQYF. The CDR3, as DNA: TGCGCCAGCAGCTTGGCCTTCGGACTAGCGGGAGCCTACGAGCAGTACTTC.

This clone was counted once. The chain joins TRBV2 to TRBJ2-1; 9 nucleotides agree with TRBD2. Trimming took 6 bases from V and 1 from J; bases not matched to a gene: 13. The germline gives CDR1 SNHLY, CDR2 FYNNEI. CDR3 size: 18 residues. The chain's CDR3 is CASRGEGLAGKSYNEQFF. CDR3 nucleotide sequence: TGTGCCAGCAGGGGAGAGGGGCTAGCGGGAAAGTCCTACAATGAGCAGTTCTTC.

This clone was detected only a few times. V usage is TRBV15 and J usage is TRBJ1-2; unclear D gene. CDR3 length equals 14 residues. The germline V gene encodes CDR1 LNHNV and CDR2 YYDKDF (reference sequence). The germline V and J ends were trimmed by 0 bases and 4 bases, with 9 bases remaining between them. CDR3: CATSREGGSYGYTF. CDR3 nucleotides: TGTGCCACCAGCAGAGAGGGAGGGAGCTATGGCTACACCTTC.

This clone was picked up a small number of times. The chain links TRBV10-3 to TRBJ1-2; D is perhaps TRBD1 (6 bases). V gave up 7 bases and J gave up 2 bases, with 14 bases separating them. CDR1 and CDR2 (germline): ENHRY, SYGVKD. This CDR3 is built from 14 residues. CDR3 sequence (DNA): TGTGCCATCAACGCCCCCGACAGGAACTATGGCTACACCTTC. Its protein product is CAINAPDRNYGYTF.

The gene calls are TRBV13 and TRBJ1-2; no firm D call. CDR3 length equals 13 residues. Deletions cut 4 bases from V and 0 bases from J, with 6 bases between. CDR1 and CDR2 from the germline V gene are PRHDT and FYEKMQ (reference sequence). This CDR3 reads CASSSTTNYGYTF. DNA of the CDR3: TGTGCCAGCAGCTCGACTACTAACTATGGCTACACCTTC.

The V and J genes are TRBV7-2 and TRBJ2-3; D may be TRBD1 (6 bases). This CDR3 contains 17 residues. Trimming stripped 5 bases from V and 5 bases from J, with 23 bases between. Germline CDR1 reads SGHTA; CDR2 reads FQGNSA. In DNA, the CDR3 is TGTGCCAGCAGCCAAATCCGACAGGCCTATAAGGTAGATACGCAGTATTTT. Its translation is CASSQIRQAYKVDTQYF. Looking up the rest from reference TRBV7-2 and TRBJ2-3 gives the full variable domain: GAGVSQSPSNKVTEKGKDVELRCDPISGHTALYWYRQSLGQGLEFLIYFQGNSAPDKSGLPSDRFSAERTGGSVSTLTIQRTQQEDSAVYLCASSQIRQAYKVDTQYFGPGTRLTVL.

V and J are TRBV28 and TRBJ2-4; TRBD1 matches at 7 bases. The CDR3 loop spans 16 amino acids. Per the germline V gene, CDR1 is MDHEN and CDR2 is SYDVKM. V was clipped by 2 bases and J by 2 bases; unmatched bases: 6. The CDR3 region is CASSLGIQGSKNIQYF. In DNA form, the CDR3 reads TGTGCCAGCAGTTTAGGGATACAGGGGTCCAAAAACATTCAGTACTTC.

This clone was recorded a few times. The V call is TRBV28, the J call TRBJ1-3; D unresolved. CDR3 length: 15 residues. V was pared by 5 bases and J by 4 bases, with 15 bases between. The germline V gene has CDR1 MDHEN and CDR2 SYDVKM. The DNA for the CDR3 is TGTGCCAGCAGTCGTGATTGGCGCGGGGGAAACACCATATATTTT. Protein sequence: CASSRDWRGGNTIYF.

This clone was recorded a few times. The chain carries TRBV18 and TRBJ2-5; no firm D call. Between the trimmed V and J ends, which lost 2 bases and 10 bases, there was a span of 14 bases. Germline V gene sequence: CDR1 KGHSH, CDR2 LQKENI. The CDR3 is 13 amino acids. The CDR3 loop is CASSPIQPMDQYF. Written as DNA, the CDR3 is TGTGCCAGCTCACCAATACAGCCGATGGACCAGTACTTC.

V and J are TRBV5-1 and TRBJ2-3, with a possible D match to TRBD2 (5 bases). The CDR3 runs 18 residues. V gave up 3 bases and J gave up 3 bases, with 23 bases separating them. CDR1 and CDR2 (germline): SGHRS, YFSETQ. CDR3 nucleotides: TGCGCCAGCAGCTATGAAACCGGGGTGTCCCCTAGAACAGATACGCAGTATTTT. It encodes CASSYETGVSPRTDTQYF.

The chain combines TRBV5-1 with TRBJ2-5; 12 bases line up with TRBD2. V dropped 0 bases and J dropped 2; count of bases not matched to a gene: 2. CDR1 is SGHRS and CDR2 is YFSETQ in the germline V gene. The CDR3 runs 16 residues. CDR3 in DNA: TGCGCCAGCAGCTTGGCTCTAGCGGGGGGGCAAGAGACCCAGTACTTC. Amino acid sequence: CASSLALAGGQETQYF.

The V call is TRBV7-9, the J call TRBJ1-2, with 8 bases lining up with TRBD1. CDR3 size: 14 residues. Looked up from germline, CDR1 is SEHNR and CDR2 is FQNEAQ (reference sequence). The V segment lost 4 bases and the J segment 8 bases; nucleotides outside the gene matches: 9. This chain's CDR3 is CASSWSDRVDGYTF. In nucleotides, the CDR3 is TGTGCCAGCAGCTGGTCGGACAGGGTAGACGGCTACACCTTC. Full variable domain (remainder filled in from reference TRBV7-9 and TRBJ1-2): DTGVSQNPRHKITKRGQNVTFRCDPISEHNRLYWYRQTLGQGPEFLTYFQNEAQLEKSRLLSDRFSAERPKGSFSTLEIQRTEQGDSAMYLCASSWSDRVDGYTFGSGTRLTVV.

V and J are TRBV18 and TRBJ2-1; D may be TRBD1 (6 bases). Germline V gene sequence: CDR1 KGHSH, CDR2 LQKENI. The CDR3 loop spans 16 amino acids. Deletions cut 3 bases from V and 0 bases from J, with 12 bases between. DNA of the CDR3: TGTGCCAGCTCACCGCTAGGGGGTAGCTCCTACAATGAGCAGTTCTTC. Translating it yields CASSPLGGSSYNEQFF.

The CDR3, as DNA: TGTGCCAGCAGCCCACCCGACAGGGGGTACGAAGCTTTCTTT. Residues: CASSPPDRGYEAFF. The chain has TRBV11-2 and TRBJ1-1; 9 bases are shared with TRBD1. The germline V gene has CDR1 SGHAT and CDR2 FQNNGV. This CDR3 region has 14 residues. The V segment lost 5 bases and the J segment 8 bases; nucleotides outside the gene matches: 9.

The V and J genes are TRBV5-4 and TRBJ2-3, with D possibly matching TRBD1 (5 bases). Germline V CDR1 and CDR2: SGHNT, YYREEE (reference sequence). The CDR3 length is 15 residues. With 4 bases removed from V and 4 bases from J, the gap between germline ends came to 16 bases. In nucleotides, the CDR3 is TGTGCCAGCAGCCTGGGAAACGAAGGGGCAGATACGCAGTATTTT. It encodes CASSLGNEGADTQYF.